The 18 T cell receptor beta chains given below trace back to one sample, sequenced in a study of T cells in Graves' hyperthyroidism and ophthalmopathy. Amplified TCR beta CDR3 regions derived from RNA transcripts. HTBI primers were the set used in a first-round RT-PCR of the TCR CDR3. TCRdb fed the multiplex PCR reads into MiXCR, producing one record per CDR3 protein. The sample lists about 130,000 distinct CDR3 sequences, 22% occurring once. Sequencing was carried out using blood. All receptors come from a woman aged 45-60 years with Graves' hyperthyroidism that later progressed to Graves' ophthalmopathy.

The V and J genes are TRBV10-2 and TRBJ2-7; 8 nucleotides align to TRBD2. From germline, CDR1 is WSHSY and CDR2 SAAADI. The CDR3 extends over 12 amino acids. After removal of 6 bases from V and 6 bases from J, the junction contained 4 bases not matched to a gene. The CDR3 protein is CASSGRAREQYF. Written as DNA, the CDR3 is TGCGCCAGCAGCGGGAGGGCCCGCGAGCAGTACTTC.

About this clonotype: This clone may be a read error of a much larger clone one base away. The chain couples TRBV27 to TRBJ2-5; D may be TRBD1 (6 bases). CDR1 and CDR2 from the germline V gene are MNHEY and SMNVEV (reference sequence). Trimming took off 4 bases at V and 5 bases at J, with 14 bases between the two ends. The CDR3 extends over 14 amino acids. The CDR3 DNA sequence: TGTGCCAGCAGTTACCCGCGAGACAGGGAGACCCAGTACTTC. Translation gives CASSYPRDRETQYF.

This clonotype has ten or more counts. This chain joins TRBV12-3 or TRBV12-4 and TRBJ2-7, with TRBD1 matching over 9 bases. The V segment lost 6 bases and the J segment 5 bases; nucleotides outside the gene matches: 8. There are 14 residues in the CDR3. CDR3 bases: TGTGCCAGCAGCGACCCGGGACAGGGCCACGAGCAGTACTTC. It yields the protein CASSDPGQGHEQYF.

The V gene is TRBV28, the J gene TRBJ2-7; 9 bases align to TRBD1. The V segment lost 6 bases and the J segment 2 bases; nucleotides outside the gene matches: 11. The germline gives CDR1 MDHEN, CDR2 SYDVKM. CDR3 length equals 16 residues. The CDR3 region has the DNA TGTGCCAGCAGGGGGGGGGGGACAGGGAAGGCCTACGAGCAGTACTTC. Residues: CASRGGGTGKAYEQYF.

The chain carries TRBV28 and TRBJ1-5, with D unclear. CDR1 is MDHEN and CDR2 is SYDVKM in the germline V gene. The V and J ends lost 7 bases and 0 bases respectively, with 7 bases between them. The CDR3 is 13 amino acids. The CDR3 protein is CASTQYSNQPQHF. As DNA, the CDR3 is TGTGCCAGCACCCAGTATAGCAATCAGCCCCAGCATTTT.

A single count supports this clonotype. The gene calls are TRBV7-3 and TRBJ2-7; 10 bases map to TRBD1. CDR3 length: 15 residues. J lost 7 bases, V lost 5 bases, and 11 bases had no gene match. Germline V lookup: CDR1 SGHTA, CDR2 FQGTGA. As DNA, the CDR3 is TGTGCCAGCAGCGCGGCCGGGACAGGGGCGGAGGAGCAGTACTTC. It yields the protein CASSAAGTGAEEQYF.

This clonotype was seen repeatedly, ten times or more. This rearrangement joins TRBV28 to TRBJ1-6, with a weak D call TRBD1 (6 bases). The ends were cut back, 5 bases at V and 3 bases at J, with 11 bases in the middle. CDR1 MDHEN and CDR2 SYDVKM come from the germline V gene. The CDR3 has 15 amino acids. CDR3 in amino acids: CASSMQGNYNSPLHF. The CDR3 DNA reads as TGTGCCAGCAGTATGCAGGGGAACTATAATTCACCCCTCCACTTT.

This clonotype was found many times. The chain combines TRBV10-1 with TRBJ2-2, with a weak D call TRBD1 (5 bases). Germline V lookup: CDR1 WNHNN, CDR2 SYGVQD (reference sequence). Trimming shortened V by 5 bases and J by 6 bases, and 16 bases separated the two germline ends. The CDR3 is 15 amino acids. CDR3 bases: TGCGCCAGCAGTCCGGCAGGGCCATTATCCGGGGAGCTGTTTTTT. Encoded protein: CASSPAGPLSGELFF.

This clonotype was seen repeatedly, ten times or more. This sequence joins TRBV2 and TRBJ2-7, with D possibly matching TRBD1 (5 bases). V shed 7 bases and J shed 3 bases, with 13 bases lying between them. The CDR3 length is 13 residues. Germline CDR1 and CDR2: SNHLY and FYNNEI. The DNA for the CDR3 is TGTGCCAGCAAAGGGGCAGTTAACTACGAGCAGTACTTC. Translated: CASKGAVNYEQYF.

At least ten counts were recorded for this clonotype. The chain carries TRBV5-5 and TRBJ2-6; TRBD2 matches at 7 bases. Germline loops: CDR1 SGHKS, CDR2 YYEKEE (reference sequence). Trimming at V came to 10 bases and at J to 2 bases, leaving 9 bases not matched to a gene. The length of the CDR3 is 15 residues. The CDR3 spells CASKLGGTGANVLTF. The CDR3 DNA reads TGTGCCTCCAAGCTCGGGGGGACTGGGGCCAACGTCCTGACTTTC.

Ten or more counts support this clonotype. The genes are TRBV6-5 and TRBJ2-7; D may be TRBD2 (6 bases). V dropped 1 base and J dropped 2 bases, with 9 bases sitting between them. CDR1 MNHEY and CDR2 SVGAGI come from the germline V gene. The CDR3 consists of 14 residues. The CDR3 spells CASSYFGGTYEQYF. CDR3 sequence (DNA): TGTGCCAGCAGTTACTTCGGGGGAACCTACGAGCAGTACTTC.

The chain couples TRBV10-1 to TRBJ2-7; D is ambiguous. The CDR3 runs 16 residues. Germline assignment: CDR1 WNHNN and CDR2 SYGVQD (reference sequence). The germline V and J ends were trimmed by 0 bases and 5 bases, with 17 bases remaining between them. CDR3 residues: CASSESRSTAVHEQYF. CDR3 nucleotides: TGCGCCAGCAGTGAGTCGAGGTCTACAGCTGTCCACGAGCAGTACTTC.

This sequence joins TRBV19 and TRBJ1-1; weak D call: TRBD1 (5 bases). V gave up 5 bases and J gave up 4 bases, with 17 bases separating them. This CDR3 has 15 amino acids. The germline V gene has CDR1 LNHDA and CDR2 SQIVND (reference sequence). The CDR3 region is CASSERGRSGTEAFF. In DNA form, the CDR3 reads TGTGCCAGTAGTGAGAGGGGCAGATCGGGCACTGAAGCTTTCTTT.

This clonotype was recorded at least ten times. This chain links TRBV18 with TRBJ1-1, with TRBD1 identical over 7 bases. The CDR3 has 14 residues. Germline CDR1 reads KGHSH; CDR2 reads LQKENI. Trimming removed 6 bases from V and 1 base from J; junction bases left unmatched: 5. CDR3 region: CASSLNRGNTEAFF. The CDR3 DNA is TGTGCCAGCTCTTTAAACAGGGGGAACACTGAAGCTTTCTTT.

Many counts were recorded for this clonotype. This chain joins TRBV12-3 or TRBV12-4 and TRBJ1-5, with TRBD1 identical over 9 bases. This CDR3 comprises 14 residues. The J segment lost 7 bases and the V segment lost 5 bases, leaving 6 bases of the junction unmatched. In DNA, the CDR3 is TGTGCCAGCAGTACGGGACAGGGAAGCCAGCCCCAGCATTTT. This gives the protein CASSTGQGSQPQHF.

In this sample, this clonotype turned up many times. The V gene is TRBV27, the J gene TRBJ1-2; a weak D match, TRBD1 (5 bases). The germline CDR1 and CDR2 sequences are MNHEY and SMNVEV (reference sequence). Trimming took 10 bases from V and 3 from J, leaving 12 bases between them. This CDR3 region has 12 residues. The CDR3 is CAIYGADYGYTF. The CDR3 DNA reads as TGTGCCATCTACGGGGCCGACTATGGCTACACCTTC.

The chain links TRBV5-5 to TRBJ2-1, with TRBD2 identical over 7 bases. Per the germline V gene, CDR1 is SGHKS and CDR2 is YYEKEE (reference sequence). This CDR3 is built from 15 residues. After removal of 0 bases from V and 8 bases from J, the junction contained 8 bases not matched to a gene. CDR3 DNA sequence: TGTGCCAGCAGCTTGGCCTGGGGGGGTGGGGATGAGCAGTTCTTC. Its protein is CASSLAWGGGDEQFF.

This clonotype occurred many times. The rearrangement uses TRBV7-9 and TRBJ1-3; D not resolved. Trimming took 7 bases from V and 8 from J, leaving 12 bases between them. This CDR3 contains 12 residues. Germline CDR1 reads SEHNR; CDR2 reads FQNEAQ (reference sequence). CDR3 bases: TGTGCCAGCAACACCTTCTTAGACACCATATATTTT. As protein: CASNTFLDTIYF.